This T cell receptor (beta chain) is from a study of technical replicates of blood from a handful of donors. Method: immunoSEQ multiplex PCR; TCRdb's copy keeps in-frame clones and lacks some. Of 7,500 to 9,500 clones in the sample, almost 90% were seen once. After removal of 0 bases from V and 5 bases from J, the junction contained 7 bases not matched to a gene. Per germline, CDR1 WSHSY and CDR2 SAAADI. This CDR3 has 16 residues. V usage is TRBV10-2 and J usage is TRBJ2-1, with 7 nucleotides matching TRBD2. This clonotype was sampled from a human donor in good health. The sequencing input was PBMCs. CDR3: CASSESHWTSNNEQFF. Written as DNA, the CDR3 is TGCGCCAGCAGTGAGTCACACTGGACTAGTAACAATGAGCAGTTCTTC.